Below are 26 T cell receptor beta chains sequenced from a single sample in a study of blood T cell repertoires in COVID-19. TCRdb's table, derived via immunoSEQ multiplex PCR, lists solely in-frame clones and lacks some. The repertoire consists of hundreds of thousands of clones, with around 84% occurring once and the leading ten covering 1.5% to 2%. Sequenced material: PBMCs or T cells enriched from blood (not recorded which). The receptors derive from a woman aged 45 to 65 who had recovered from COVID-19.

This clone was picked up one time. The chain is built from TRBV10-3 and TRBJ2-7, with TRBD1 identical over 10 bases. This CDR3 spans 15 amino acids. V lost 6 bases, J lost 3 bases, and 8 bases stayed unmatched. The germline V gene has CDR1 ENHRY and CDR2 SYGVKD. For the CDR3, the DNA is TGTGCCATCAGACTTGGACAGGGGGTGCTCTACGAGCAGTACTTC. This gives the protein CAIRLGQGVLYEQYF.

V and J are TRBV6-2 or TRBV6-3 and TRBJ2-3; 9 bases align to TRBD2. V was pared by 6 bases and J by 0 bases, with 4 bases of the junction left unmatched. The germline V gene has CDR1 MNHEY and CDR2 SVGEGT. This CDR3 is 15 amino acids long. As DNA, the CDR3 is TGTGCCAGCAGCAAGACTAGCGGTAGCACAGATACGCAGTATTTT. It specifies CASSKTSGSTDTQYF.

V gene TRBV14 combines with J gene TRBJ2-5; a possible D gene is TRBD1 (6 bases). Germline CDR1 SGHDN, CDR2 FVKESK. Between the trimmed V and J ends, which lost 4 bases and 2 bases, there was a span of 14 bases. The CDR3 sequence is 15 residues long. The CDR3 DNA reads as TGTGCCAGCAGCCCCAGACAGGCCAAGCAAGAGACCCAGTACTTC. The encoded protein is CASSPRQAKQETQYF.

The CDR3 coding sequence is TGTGCCAGCCAGGGGCCTTATCAGCCCCAGCATTTT. The encoded protein is CASQGPYQPQHF. The chain employs TRBV19 and TRBJ1-5, with a weak D call TRBD1 (6 bases). Trimming took 9 bases from V and 5 from J, leaving 11 bases between them. Germline-derived CDR1 and CDR2 are LNHDA and SQIVND (reference sequence). The CDR3 extends over 12 amino acids.

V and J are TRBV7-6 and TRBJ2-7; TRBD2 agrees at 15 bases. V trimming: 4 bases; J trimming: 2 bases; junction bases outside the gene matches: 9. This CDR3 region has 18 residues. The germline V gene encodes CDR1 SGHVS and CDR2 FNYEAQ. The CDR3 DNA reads TGTGCCAGCAGCTCCTATACGGGACTAGCGGGAGGCCCCTACGAGCAGTACTTC. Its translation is CASSSYTGLAGGPYEQYF.

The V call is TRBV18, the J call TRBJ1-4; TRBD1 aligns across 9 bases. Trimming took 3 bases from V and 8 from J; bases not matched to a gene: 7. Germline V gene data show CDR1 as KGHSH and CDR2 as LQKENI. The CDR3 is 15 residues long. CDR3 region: CASSPLQGAFEKLFF. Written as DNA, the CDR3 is TGTGCCAGCTCACCGCTACAGGGGGCGTTCGAAAAACTGTTTTTT.

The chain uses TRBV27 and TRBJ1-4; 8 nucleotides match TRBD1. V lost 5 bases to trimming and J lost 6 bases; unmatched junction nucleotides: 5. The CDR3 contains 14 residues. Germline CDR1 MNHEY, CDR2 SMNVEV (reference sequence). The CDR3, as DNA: TGTGCCAGCAGTACCGGACAGGGTTATGAAAAACTGTTTTTT. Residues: CASSTGQGYEKLFF.

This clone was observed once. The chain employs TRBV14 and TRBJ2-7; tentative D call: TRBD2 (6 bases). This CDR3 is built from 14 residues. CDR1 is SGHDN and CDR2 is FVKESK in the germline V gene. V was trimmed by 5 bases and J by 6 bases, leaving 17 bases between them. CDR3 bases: TGTGCCAGCAGCTTCCGATTGGGGGGAGGCGAGCAGTACTTC. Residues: CASSFRLGGGEQYF.

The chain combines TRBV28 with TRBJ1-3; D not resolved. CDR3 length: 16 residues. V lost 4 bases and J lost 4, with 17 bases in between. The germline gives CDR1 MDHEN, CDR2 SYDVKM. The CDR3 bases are TGTGCCAGCAGTTCCACTGGTTCCATCAGGGGAAACACCATATATTTT. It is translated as CASSSTGSIRGNTIYF. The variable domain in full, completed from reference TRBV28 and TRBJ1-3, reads DVKVTQSSRYLVKRTGEKVFLECVQDMDHENMFWYRQDPGLGLRLIYFSYDVKMKEKGDIPEGYSVSREKKERFSLILESASTNQTSMYLCASSSTGSIRGNTIYFGEGSWLTVV.

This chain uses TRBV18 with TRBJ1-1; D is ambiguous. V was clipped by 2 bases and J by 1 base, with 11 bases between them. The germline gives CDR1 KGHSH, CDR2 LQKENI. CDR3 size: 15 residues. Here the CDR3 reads CASSPALLANTEAFF. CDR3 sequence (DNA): TGTGCCAGCTCACCAGCTCTTCTAGCGAACACTGAAGCTTTCTTT.

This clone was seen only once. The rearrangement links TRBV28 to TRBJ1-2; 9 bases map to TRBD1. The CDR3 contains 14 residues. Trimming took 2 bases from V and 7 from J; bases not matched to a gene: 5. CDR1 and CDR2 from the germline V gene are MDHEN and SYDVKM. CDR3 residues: CASSLGQGLGGYTF. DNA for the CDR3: TGTGCCAGCAGTTTAGGACAGGGGTTAGGTGGCTACACCTTC.

CDR3 loop: CASSLGAGGSGNTIYF. The DNA of the CDR3 is TGTGCCAGCAGCCTAGGGGCAGGGGGCTCTGGAAACACCATATATTTT. The chain is built from TRBV3-1 (or the pseudogene TRBV3-2) and TRBJ1-3, with 7 bases aligning to TRBD1. CDR3 length equals 16 residues. Looked up from germline, CDR1 is LGHDT and CDR2 is YNNKEL (reference sequence). V lost 4 bases and J lost 0; bases outside the gene matches: 6.

CDR3 region: CASSPIRQNTEAFF. The CDR3 DNA reads as TGTGCCAGCTCACCGATAAGACAAAACACTGAAGCTTTCTTT. The gene calls are TRBV18 and TRBJ1-1; no clear D gene. The CDR3 totals 14 residues. CDR1 is KGHSH, CDR2 LQKENI, per germline. V was clipped by 3 bases and J by 2 bases, with 10 bases between them.

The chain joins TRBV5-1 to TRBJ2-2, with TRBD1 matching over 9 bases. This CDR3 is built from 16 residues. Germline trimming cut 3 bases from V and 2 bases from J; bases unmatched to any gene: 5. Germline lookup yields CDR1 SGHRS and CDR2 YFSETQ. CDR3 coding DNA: TGCGCCAGCAGCTCGGGGACAGGGAGCAACACCGGGGAGCTGTTTTTT. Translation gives CASSSGTGSNTGELFF.

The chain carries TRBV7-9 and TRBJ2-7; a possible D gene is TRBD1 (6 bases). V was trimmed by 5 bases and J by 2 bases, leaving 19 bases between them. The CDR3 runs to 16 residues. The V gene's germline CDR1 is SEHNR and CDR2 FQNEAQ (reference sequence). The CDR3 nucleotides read TGTGCCAGCAGCAAGCAACCGGGACAAGTAACCTACGAGCAGTACTTC. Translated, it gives CASSKQPGQVTYEQYF. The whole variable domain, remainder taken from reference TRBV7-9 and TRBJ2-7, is DTGVSQNPRHKITKRGQNVTFRCDPISEHNRLYWYRQTLGQGPEFLTYFQNEAQLEKSRLLSDRFSAERPKGSFSTLEIQRTEQGDSAMYLCASSKQPGQVTYEQYFGPGTRLTVT.

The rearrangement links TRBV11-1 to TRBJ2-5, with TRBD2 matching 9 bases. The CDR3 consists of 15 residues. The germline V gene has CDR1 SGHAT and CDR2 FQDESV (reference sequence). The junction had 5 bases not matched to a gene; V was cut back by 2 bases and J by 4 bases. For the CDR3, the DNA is TGTGCCAGCAGCTTATTAGCGGGGGTGGGAGAGACCCAGTACTTC. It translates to CASSLLAGVGETQYF. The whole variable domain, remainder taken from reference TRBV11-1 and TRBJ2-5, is EAEVAQSPRYKITEKSQAVAFWCDPISGHATLYWYRQILGQGPELLVQFQDESVVDDSQLPKDRFSAERLKGVDSTLKIQPAELGDSAMYLCASSLLAGVGETQYFGPGTRLLVL.

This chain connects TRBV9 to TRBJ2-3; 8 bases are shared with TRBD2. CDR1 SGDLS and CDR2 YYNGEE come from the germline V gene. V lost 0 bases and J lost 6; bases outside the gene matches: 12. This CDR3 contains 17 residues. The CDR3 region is CASSVGVSGNKGDTQYF. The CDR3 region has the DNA TGTGCCAGCAGCGTAGGGGTTAGCGGGAACAAAGGTGATACGCAGTATTTT.

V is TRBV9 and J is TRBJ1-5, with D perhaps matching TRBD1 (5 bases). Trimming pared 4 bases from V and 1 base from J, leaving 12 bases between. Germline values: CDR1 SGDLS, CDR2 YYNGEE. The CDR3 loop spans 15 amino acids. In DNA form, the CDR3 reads TGTGCCAGCAGCCCTGGGGGGAACAGCAATCAGCCCCAGCATTTT. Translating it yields CASSPGGNSNQPQHF. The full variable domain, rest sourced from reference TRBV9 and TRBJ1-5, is DSGVTQTPKHLITATGQRVTLRCSPRSGDLSVYWYQQSLDQGLQFLIQYYNGEERAKGNILERFSAQQFPDLHSELNLSSLELGDSALYFCASSPGGNSNQPQHFGDGTRLSIL.

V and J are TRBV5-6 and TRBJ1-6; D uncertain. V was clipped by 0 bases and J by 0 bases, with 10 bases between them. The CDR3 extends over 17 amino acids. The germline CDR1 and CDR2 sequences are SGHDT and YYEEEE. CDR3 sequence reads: CASSLEGELSYNSPLHF. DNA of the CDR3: TGTGCCAGCAGCTTGGAGGGAGAGCTCTCCTATAATTCACCCCTCCACTTT.

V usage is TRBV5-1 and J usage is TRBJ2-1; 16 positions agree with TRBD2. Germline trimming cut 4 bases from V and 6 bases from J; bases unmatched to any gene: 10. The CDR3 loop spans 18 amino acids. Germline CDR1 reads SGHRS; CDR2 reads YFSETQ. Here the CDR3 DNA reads TGCGCCAGCAGCCCGGGACTAGCGGGAGGGTCTCGGCTCAATGAGCAGTTCTTC. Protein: CASSPGLAGGSRLNEQFF.

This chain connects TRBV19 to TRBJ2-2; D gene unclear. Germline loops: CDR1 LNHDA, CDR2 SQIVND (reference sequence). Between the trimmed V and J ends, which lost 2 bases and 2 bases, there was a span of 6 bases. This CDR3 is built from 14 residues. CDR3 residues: CASSINRNTGELFF. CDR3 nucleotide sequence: TGTGCCAGTAGTATAAACAGAAACACCGGGGAGCTGTTTTTT.

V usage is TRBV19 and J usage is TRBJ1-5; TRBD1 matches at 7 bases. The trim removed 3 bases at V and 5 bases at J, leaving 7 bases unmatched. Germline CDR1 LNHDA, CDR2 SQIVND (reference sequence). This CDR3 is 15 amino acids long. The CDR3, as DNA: TGTGCCAGTAGTATGTGGGGTCAGGGGGATCAGCCCCAGCATTTT. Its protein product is CASSMWGQGDQPQHF.

This CDR3 is CASRNVEGAGSYGYTF. The CDR3 DNA reads TGCGCCAGCAGAAATGTTGAGGGGGCTGGGAGCTATGGCTACACCTTC. V and J are TRBV4-3 and TRBJ1-2; 7 nucleotides line up with TRBD1. The junction had 14 bases not matched to a gene; V was cut back by 6 bases and J by 4 bases. The CDR3 sequence is 16 residues long. Germline CDR1 and CDR2: LGHNA and YSLEER.

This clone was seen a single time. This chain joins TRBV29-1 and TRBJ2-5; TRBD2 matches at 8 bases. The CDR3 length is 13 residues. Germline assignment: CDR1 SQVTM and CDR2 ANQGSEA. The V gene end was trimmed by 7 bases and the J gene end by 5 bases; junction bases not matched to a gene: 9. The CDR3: CSATSGSGETQYF. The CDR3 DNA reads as TGCAGCGCCACTAGCGGATCGGGGGAGACCCAGTACTTC. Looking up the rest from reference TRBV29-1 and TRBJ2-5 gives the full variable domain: SAVISQKPSRDICQRGTSLTIQCQVDSQVTMMFWYRQQPGQSLTLIATANQGSEATYESGFVIDKFPISRPNLTFSTLTVSNMSPEDSSIYLCSATSGSGETQYFGPGTRLLVL.

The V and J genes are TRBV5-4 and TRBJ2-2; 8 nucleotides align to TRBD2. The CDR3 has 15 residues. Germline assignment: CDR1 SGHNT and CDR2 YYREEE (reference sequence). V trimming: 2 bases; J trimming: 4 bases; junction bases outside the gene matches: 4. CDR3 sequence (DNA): TGTGCCAGCAGCTTTGGGACTAGAGCCACCGGGGAGCTGTTTTTT. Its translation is CASSFGTRATGELFF.

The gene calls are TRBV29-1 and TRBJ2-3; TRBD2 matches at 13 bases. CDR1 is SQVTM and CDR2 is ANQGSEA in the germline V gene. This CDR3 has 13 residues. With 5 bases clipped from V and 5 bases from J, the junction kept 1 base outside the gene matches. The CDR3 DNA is TGCAGCGTTTGGACTAGCGGGAGAGATACGCAGTATTTT. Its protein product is CSVWTSGRDTQYF.